The entry below gives a single T cell receptor beta chain sequence along with its context. The antigen this receptor binds is unknown. Base quality data are lacking; no much larger clone is found one base away. TCR cDNA was synthesized by 5'RACE template switching, through which a universal primer site and unique molecular identifiers were introduced. Priming of cDNA synthesis was performed from both the TCR alpha and TCR beta constant segments. Library amplification used two PCR steps, and the second PCR step added sample barcodes and sequencing adapters. Sequencing of libraries was done on Illumina HiSeq 2500 (2x100 bp) or NovaSeq (2x150 bp). On the study's bioinformatics: MIGEC was used to demultiplex reads and collapse the reads into UMI consensus sequences, and MiXCR was used for V(D)J alignment. Vaccine-responding clonotypes were defined with edgeR using replicate PBMC samples, requiring FDR below 0.01 and a log2 fold change above 5 up to day 15. CD4 or CD8 identity was assigned to each bulk clonotype according to whether the clonotype was present at higher abundance in the sequenced CD4 repertoire or the sequenced CD8 repertoire. TCRdb reanalyzed the raw reads on its own, using fastp at Q25 for trimming and MiXCR for clone calling, and kept in-frame beta chains. Entries that share a CDR3 protein sequence are merged under the most common genes and DNA. TCRdb, not the authors, supplied the V and J calls. The sample records about 230,000 distinct CDR3 sequences, approximately 6.8% of which are singletons. The ten largest account for more than 0.85% of the sample.

The treatment or condition label on this specimen signifies: live attenuated yellow fever vaccine strain. PBMCs were isolated from peripheral blood using a standard Ficoll-Paque protocol. CD4 and CD8 T-cell fractions were isolated with Dynabeads CD4 and CD8 positive selection kits. TriZol was used to extract RNA from bulk PBMCs, CD4 and CD8 fractions, and dextramer-positive and dextramer-negative fractions. The data belong to a study of T cells after yellow fever vaccination (dated by TCRdb to the late 2010s). In terms of the full investigation: Libraries from fractions with low cell numbers were prepared with the SMART-Seq v4 Ultra Low Input RNA kit. Blood samples were taken at several timepoints before and after primary and secondary immunization, and bulk PBMC replicates and cell subsets were isolated. To track T-cell clones before and after primary and booster YFV17D yellow fever vaccination, bulk TCR alpha and beta repertoires were sequenced longitudinally. The cohort comprised two healthy male donors, one aged 18 to 29 and one aged 30 to 40 years.

Study-wide findings and limitations: Compared with the primary T-cell response, the secondary T-cell response was weaker but faster, peaking on day 5 rather than day 15. Because abundant contaminating clonotypes from the bulk population could be contained in FACS-sorted repertoires, computational filtering was required. Because only two donors were included in the study, the extent to which the findings can be generalized is limited. Most clones expanded after primary vaccination were re-detected after the booster (just under 97% of CD4 and approximately 88% of CD8), suggesting broad memory maintenance. A small fraction of clonotypes appeared in both the CD4 and CD8 compartments, likely as a result of convergent recombination.

The V end loses 2 bases and the J end loses 4 bases, and a stretch of 12 bases separates them. For CDR1 and CDR2, the germline V gene (reference sequence) lists SGHNT and YYREEE. Taken from cysteine to phenylalanine, the CDR3 has 14 residues. The read is trimmed to its CDR3 DNA, 42 bases read in frame from base 1. This clonotype was obtained from a man in his thirties or forties who received the YFV17D yellow fever vaccine. The V and J segments used are TRBV5-4 and TRBJ2-5; perhaps TRBD2 is the D gene, with 5 bases matching. The sequences come from CD4+ T cells sorted from PBMCs, collected on the day of the yellow fever booster vaccination. The CDR3: CASSFPTKGETQYF. The nucleotide sequence is TGTGCCAGCAGCTTCCCGACTAAGGGAGAGACCCAGTACTTC.